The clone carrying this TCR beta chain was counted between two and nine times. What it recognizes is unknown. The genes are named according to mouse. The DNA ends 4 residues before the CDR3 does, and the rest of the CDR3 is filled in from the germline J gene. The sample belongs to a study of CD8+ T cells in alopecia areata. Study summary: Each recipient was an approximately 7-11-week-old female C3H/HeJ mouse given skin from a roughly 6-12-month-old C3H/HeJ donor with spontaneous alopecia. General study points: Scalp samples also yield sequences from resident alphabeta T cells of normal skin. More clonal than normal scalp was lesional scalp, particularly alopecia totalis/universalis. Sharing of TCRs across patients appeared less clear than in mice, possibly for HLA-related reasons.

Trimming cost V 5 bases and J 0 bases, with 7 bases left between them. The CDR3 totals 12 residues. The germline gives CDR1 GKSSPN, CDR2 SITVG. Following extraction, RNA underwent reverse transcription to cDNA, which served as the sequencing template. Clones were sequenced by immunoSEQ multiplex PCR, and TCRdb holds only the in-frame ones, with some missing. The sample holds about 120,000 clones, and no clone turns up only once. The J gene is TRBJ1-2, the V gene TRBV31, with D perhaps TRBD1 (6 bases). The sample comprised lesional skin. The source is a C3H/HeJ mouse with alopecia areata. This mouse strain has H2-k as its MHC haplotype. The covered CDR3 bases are TGTGCCTGGGGACAGTCAAACTCC. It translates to CAWGQSNS. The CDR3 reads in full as CAWGQSNSDYTF. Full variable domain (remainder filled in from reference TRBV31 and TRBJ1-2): AQTIHQWPVAEIKAVGSPLSLGCTIKGKSSPNLYWYWQATGGTLQQLFYSITVGQVESVVQLNLSASRPKDDQFILSTEKLLLSHSGFYLCAWGQSNSDYTFGSGTRLLVI.